Listed below are T cell receptor beta chains from one sample, sequenced in a study of T cell repertoires in cytomegalovirus infection. TCRdb analysed the reads with MiXCR anew, one entry per CDR3 protein. This sample has roughly 320,000 distinct CDR3 sequences, with over 7.5% found just once. Sequencing was carried out using PBMCs. Receptor source: a human donor in good health (CMV status not recorded). Some clones in this sample may be carry-over from other donors' samples. Each CDR3 is given with its conserved first and last residue. Each record gives: D gene, V gene, clone size, J gene, CDR3 DNA, CDR3 protein. A D gene is named only where the DNA matches it firmly. The size entry is marked missing in some rows and otherwise reads once, few, many or a size class.

>NA|TRBV10-3|many|TRBJ2-7
TGTGCCATCAGGGATCCAGGGGCAGGGAGCGACGAGCAGTACTTC
CAIRDPGAGSDEQYF
>NA|TRBV19|few|TRBJ1-5
TGTGCCAGTGCAGACAGCCCCGGTCAGCCCCAGCATTTT
CASADSPGQPQHF
>NA|TRBV29-1|NA|TRBJ2-3
TGCAGCGTTGAAGTCCGCCTAGCAGATACGCAGTATTTT
CSVEVRLADTQYF
>NA|TRBV5-4|NA|TRBJ1-2
TGTGCCAGCAGCTTGGTTGGAGACCCTAACTATGGCTACACCTTC
CASSLVGDPNYGYTF
>TRBD2|TRBV5-6|many|TRBJ2-1
TGTGCCAGCAGCTTTAGGTCTAGCGGGGACAATGAGCAGTTCTTC
CASSFRSSGDNEQFF
>TRBD1|TRBV7-9|many|TRBJ1-2
TGTGCCAGCAGCTTCCGGGACAGGGGGCCGGGCTATGGCTACACCTTC
CASSFRDRGPGYGYTF
>TRBD2|TRBV7-6|NA|TRBJ2-2
TGTGCCAGCAGCTTAGAACTGAGCGGGGGACGCACCGGGGAGCTGTTTTTT
CASSLELSGGRTGELFF
>NA|TRBV19|few|TRBJ1-6
TGTGCCAGTACCAAAGGACCGCGACCTTATAATTCACCCCTCCACTTT
CASTKGPRPYNSPLHF
>TRBD2|TRBV6-1|many|TRBJ2-1
TGTGCCAGCCGAAAAGCGGGGCGGAATGAGCAGTTCTTC
CASRKAGRNEQFF
>NA|TRBV7-9|NA|TRBJ1-4
TGTGCCAGCAGTTACCTCCTAGAAAAACTGTTTTTT
CASSYLLEKLFF
>TRBD1|TRBV25-1|NA|TRBJ2-5
TGTGCCAGCAGTGCCCCGGGACAGATCCAAGAGACCCAGTACTTC
CASSAPGQIQETQYF
>TRBD1|TRBV2|NA|TRBJ1-2
TGTGCCAGCAGCCAAACCAGGGGGGCGAGCAGCGGCTATGGCTACACCTTC
CASSQTRGASSGYGYTF
>NA|TRBV5-1|few|TRBJ1-1
TGCGCCAGCAGGACCAGAATAAACACTGAAGCTTTCTTT
CASRTRINTEAFF
>NA|TRBV5-1|NA|TRBJ2-4
TGCGCCAGCAGCCCCTCCCGTCCCGGCCCCCCTGACATTCAGTACTTC
CASSPSRPGPPDIQYF